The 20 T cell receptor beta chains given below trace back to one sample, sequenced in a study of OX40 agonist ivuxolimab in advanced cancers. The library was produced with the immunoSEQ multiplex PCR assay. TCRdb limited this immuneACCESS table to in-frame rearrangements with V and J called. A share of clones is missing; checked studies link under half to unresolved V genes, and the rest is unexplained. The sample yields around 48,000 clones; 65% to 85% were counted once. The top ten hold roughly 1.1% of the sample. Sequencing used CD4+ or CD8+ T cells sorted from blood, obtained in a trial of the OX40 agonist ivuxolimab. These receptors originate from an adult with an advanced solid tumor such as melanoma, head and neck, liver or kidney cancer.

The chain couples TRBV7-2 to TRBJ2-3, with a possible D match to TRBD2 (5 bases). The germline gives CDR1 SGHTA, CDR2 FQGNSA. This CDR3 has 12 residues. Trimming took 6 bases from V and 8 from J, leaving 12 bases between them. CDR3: CASRTGVVTQYF. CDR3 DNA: TGTGCCAGCAGAACCGGGGTGGTTACGCAGTATTTT. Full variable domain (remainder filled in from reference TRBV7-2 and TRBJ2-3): GAGVSQSPSNKVTEKGKDVELRCDPISGHTALYWYRQSLGQGLEFLIYFQGNSAPDKSGLPSDRFSAERTGGSVSTLTIQRTQQEDSAVYLCASRTGVVTQYFGPGTRLTVL.

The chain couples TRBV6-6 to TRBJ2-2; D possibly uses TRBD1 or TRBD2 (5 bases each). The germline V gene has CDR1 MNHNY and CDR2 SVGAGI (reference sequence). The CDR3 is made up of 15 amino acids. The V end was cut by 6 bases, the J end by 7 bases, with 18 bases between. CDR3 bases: TGTGCCAGCAGGGCACCGGGACGCGGAGGCGGGGAGCTGTTTTTT. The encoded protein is CASRAPGRGGGELFF.

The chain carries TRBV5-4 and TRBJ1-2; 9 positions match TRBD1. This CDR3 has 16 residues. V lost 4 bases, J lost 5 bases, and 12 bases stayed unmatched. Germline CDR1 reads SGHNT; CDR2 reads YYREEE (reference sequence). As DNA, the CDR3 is TGTGCCAGCAGCCGAACAACAGGGGGCGGTCGGTATGGCTACACCTTC. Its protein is CASSRTTGGGRYGYTF.

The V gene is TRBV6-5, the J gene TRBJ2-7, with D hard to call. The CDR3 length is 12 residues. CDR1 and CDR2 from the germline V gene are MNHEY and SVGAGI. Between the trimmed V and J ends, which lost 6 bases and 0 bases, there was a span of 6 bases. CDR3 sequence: CASSEPSYEQYF. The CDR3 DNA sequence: TGTGCCAGCAGCGAGCCCTCCTACGAGCAGTACTTC.

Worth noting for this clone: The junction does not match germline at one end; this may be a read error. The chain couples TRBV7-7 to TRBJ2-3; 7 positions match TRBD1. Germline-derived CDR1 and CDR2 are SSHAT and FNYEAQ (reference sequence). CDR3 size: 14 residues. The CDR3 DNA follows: TGTGCTAGCAGCTTGGGGACAGCCACAGATACGCAGTATTTT. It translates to CASSLGTATDTQYF.

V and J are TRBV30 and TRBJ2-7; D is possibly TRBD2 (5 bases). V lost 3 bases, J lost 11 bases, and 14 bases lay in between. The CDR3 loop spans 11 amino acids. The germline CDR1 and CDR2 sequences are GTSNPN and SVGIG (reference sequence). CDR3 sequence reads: CAWRGEGREYF. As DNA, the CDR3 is TGTGCCTGGAGGGGCGAGGGAAGAGAGTACTTC.

CDR3 protein: CASSTDRGFTEKLFF. DNA of the CDR3: TGTGCCAGCAGCACGGACAGGGGGTTTACTGAAAAACTGTTTTTT. The gene calls are TRBV7-2 and TRBJ1-4; 10 nucleotides align to TRBD1. The germline V gene encodes CDR1 SGHTA and CDR2 FQGNSA. This CDR3 comprises 15 residues. The V segment lost 5 bases and the J segment 7 bases; nucleotides outside the gene matches: 7.

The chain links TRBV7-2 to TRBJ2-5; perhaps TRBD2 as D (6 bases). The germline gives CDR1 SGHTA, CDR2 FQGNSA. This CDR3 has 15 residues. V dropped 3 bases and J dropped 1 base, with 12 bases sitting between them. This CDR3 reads CASSFSGGSQETQYF. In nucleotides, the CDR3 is TGTGCCAGCAGCTTTAGCGGTGGGAGCCAAGAGACCCAGTACTTC.

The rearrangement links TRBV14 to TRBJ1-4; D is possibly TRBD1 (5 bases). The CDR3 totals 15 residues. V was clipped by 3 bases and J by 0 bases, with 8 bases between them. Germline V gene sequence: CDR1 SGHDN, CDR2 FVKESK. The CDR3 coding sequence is TGTGCCAGCAGCCATGACAGTTCAACTAATGAAAAACTGTTTTTT. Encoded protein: CASSHDSSTNEKLFF.

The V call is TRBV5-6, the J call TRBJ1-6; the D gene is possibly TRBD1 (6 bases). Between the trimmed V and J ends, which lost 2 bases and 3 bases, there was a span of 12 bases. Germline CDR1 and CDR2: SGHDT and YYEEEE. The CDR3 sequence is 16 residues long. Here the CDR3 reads CASSFGGAGYNSPLHF. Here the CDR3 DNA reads TGTGCCAGCAGCTTCGGGGGGGCCGGCTATAATTCACCCCTCCACTTT. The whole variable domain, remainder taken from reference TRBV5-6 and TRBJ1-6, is DAGVTQSPTHLIKTRGQQVTLRCSPKSGHDTVSWYQQALGQGPQFIFQYYEEEERQRGNFPDRFSGHQFPNYSSELNVNALLLGDSALYLCASSFGGAGYNSPLHFGNGTRLTVT.

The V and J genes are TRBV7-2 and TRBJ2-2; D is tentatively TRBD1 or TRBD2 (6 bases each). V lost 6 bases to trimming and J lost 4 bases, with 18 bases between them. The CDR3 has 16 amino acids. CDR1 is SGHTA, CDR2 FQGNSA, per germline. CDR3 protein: CASSASWGARTGELFF. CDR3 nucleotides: TGTGCCAGCAGTGCCTCTTGGGGGGCGCGCACCGGGGAGCTGTTTTTT.

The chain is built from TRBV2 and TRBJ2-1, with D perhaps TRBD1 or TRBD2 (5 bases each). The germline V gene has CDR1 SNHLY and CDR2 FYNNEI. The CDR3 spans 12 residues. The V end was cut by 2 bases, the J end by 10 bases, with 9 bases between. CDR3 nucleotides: TGTGCCAGCAGTGAACTGGGGGAGGAGCAGTTCTTC. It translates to CASSELGEEQFF.

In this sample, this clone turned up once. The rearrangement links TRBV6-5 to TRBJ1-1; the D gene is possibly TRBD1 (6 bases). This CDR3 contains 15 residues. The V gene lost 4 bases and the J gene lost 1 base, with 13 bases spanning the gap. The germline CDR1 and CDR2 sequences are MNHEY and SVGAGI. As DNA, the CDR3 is TGTGCCAGCAGTTCCCAGGGCAGGGGGAACACTGAAGCTTTCTTT. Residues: CASSSQGRGNTEAFF.

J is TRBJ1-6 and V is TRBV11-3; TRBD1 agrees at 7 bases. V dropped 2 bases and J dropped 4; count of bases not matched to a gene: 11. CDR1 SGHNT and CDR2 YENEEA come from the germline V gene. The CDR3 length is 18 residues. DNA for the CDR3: TGTGCCAGCAGCTTACGACAGGGCCCAACCAATTATAATTCACCCCTCCACTTT. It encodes CASSLRQGPTNYNSPLHF.

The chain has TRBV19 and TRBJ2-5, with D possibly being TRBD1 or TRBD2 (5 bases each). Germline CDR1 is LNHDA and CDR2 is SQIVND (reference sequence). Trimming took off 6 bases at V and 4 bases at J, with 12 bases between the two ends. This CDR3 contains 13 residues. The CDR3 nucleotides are TGTGCCAGTAGCCGGGACCTACCAGAGACCCAGTACTTC. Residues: CASSRDLPETQYF. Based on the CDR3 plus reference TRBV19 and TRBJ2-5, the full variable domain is DGGITQSPKYLFRKEGQNVTLSCEQNLNHDAMYWYRQDPGQGLRLIYYSQIVNDFQKGDIAEGYSVSREKKESFPLTVTSAQKNPTAFYLCASSRDLPETQYFGPGTRLLVL.

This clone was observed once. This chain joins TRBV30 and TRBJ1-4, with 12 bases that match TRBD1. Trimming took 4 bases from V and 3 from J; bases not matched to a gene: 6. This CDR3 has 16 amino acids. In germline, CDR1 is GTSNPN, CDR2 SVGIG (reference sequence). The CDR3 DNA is TGTGCCTGGACCCGGGACAGGGGGCGCGCTAATGAAAAACTGTTTTTT. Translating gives CAWTRDRGRANEKLFF. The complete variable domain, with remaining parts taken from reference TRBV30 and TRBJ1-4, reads SQTIHQWPATLVQPVGSPLSLECTVEGTSNPNLYWYRQAAGRGLQLLFYSVGIGQISSEVPQNLSASRPQDRQFILSSKKLLLSDSGFYLCAWTRDRGRANEKLFFGSGTQLSVL.

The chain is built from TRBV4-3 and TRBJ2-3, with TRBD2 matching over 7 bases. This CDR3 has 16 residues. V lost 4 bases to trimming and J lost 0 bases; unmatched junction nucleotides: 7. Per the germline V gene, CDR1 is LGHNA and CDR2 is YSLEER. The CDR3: CASSPYAGESTDTQYF. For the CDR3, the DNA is TGCGCCAGCAGCCCCTATGCGGGGGAGAGCACAGATACGCAGTATTTT.

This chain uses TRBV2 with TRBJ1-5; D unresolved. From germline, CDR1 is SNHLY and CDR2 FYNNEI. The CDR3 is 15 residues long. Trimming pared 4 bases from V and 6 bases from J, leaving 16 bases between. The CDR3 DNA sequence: TGTGCCAGCAGTGGCATGATCCCTTTCAGTCAGCCCCAGCATTTT. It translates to CASSGMIPFSQPQHF. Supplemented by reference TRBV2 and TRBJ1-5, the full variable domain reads EPEVTQTPSHQVTQMGQEVILRCVPISNHLYFYWYRQILGQKVEFLVSFYNNEISEKSEIFDDQFSVERPDGSNFTLKIRSTKLEDSAMYFCASSGMIPFSQPQHFGDGTRLSIL.

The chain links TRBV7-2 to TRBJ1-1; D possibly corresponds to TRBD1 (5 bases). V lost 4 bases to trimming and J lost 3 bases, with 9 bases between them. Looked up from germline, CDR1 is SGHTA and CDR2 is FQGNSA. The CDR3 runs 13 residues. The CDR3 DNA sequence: TGTGCCAGCAGCTGGGGGGGGGACACTGAAGCTTTCTTT. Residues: CASSWGGDTEAFF.

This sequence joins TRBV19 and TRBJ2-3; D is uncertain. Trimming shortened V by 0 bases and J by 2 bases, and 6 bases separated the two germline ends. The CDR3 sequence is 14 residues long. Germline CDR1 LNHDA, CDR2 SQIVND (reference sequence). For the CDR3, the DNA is TGTGCCAGTAGTATAGAGCGATTCACAGATACGCAGTATTTT. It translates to CASSIERFTDTQYF.